These 6 T cell receptor beta chains came from one sample sequenced in a study of molecular identifiers for immune sequencing clone quantification. TCRdb re-derived calls from the PCR reads in MiXCR, one entry per CDR3 protein. The sample records nearly 55,000 distinct CDR3 sequences, about a third being singletons. The specimen sequenced was naive CD8+ T cells from blood, with Jurkat cell RNA spiked in. Subset meaning: FACS-sorted CD8+CD4-CCR7+CD45RA+ naive T cells. Receptors originate from a human donor in good health. Some libraries in this study had Jurkat cell RNA spiked in.

This clonotype was counted a few times. J is TRBJ2-2 and V is TRBV28, with TRBD2 identical over 14 bases. The germline V gene encodes CDR1 MDHEN and CDR2 SYDVKM. The junction had 13 bases not matched to a gene; V was cut back by 7 bases and J by 6 bases. This CDR3 is built from 18 residues. The CDR3 loop is CASNTPGTSGSQAGELFF. CDR3 in DNA: TGTGCCAGCAATACCCCCGGGACTAGCGGGAGTCAGGCCGGGGAGCTGTTTTTT.

This clonotype was seen a few times. The chain couples TRBV11-2 to TRBJ2-5; D remains unclear. CDR3 length equals 11 residues. The V gene lost 8 bases and the J gene lost 3 bases, with 7 bases spanning the gap. The germline V gene encodes CDR1 SGHAT and CDR2 FQNNGV. CDR3 sequence: CASGAKETQYF. In DNA, the CDR3 is TGTGCCAGCGGCGCGAAAGAGACCCAGTACTTC.

A remark on this clonotype: One end of the junction is discordant with germline, which a read error may explain. The CDR3 coding sequence is TGTGCCAGCAGCTTAGTTTTGGGACAGGGGGCAAGTAGCCCCAATAGAGCCAAAAGCATTCAGTACTTC. This translates into CASSLVLGQGASSPNRAKSIQYF. V and J are TRBV11-2 and TRBJ2-4, with 12 positions matching TRBD1. CDR3 length: 23 residues. Germline lookup yields CDR1 SGHAT and CDR2 FQNNGV.

This clonotype occurred many times. The rearrangement links TRBV20-1 to TRBJ1-1; D perhaps matches TRBD1 (5 bases). The CDR3 has 16 residues. Deletions cut 3 bases from V and 4 bases from J, with 21 bases between. Germline-derived CDR1 and CDR2 are DFQATT and SNEGSKA (reference sequence). CDR3 coding DNA: TGCAGTGCTAGTGGGCCGGGGCTCCTTGAGGGCACTGAAGCTTTCTTT. Protein: CSASGPGLLEGTEAFF.

Details on this clonotype: Since the CDR3 does not end with the conserved phenylalanine or tryptophan, this likely comes from a read error. This chain uses TRBV24-1 with TRBJ1-5; D might be TRBD1 (5 bases). Germline loops: CDR1 KGHDR, CDR2 SFDVKD. With 3 bases removed from V and 0 bases from J, the gap between germline ends came to 11 bases. This CDR3 has 16 amino acids. CDR3 nucleotide sequence: TGTGCCACCAGTGATGGTGGGGCCTATAGCAATCAGCCCCAGCATTAT. Its translation: CATSDGGAYSNQPQHY.

The gene calls are TRBV3-1 and TRBJ2-7, with D perhaps matching TRBD2 (6 bases). The V gene's germline CDR1 is LGHDT and CDR2 YNNKEL (reference sequence). The CDR3 loop spans 12 amino acids. V was shortened by 4 bases and J by 6 bases, with 10 bases between the two germline ends. The CDR3 region is CASSRDSSEQYF. CDR3 DNA: TGTGCCAGCAGCCGGGACTCGTCCGAGCAGTACTTC.